This entry describes one T cell receptor beta chain. The entry originates in a study of T cell changes during pregnancy in multiple sclerosis. The repertoire was sequenced with immunoSEQ multiplex PCR; TCRdb's copy has only in-frame clones and lacks some. The repertoire includes 38,000 or so clones, around 94% of them detected once, and less than 1.5% sits in the top ten. V was pared by 8 bases and J by 10 bases, with 20 bases between. Germline loops: CDR1 SNHLY, CDR2 FYNNEI. The CDR3 is made up of 13 amino acids. The source is a female donor with multiple sclerosis, enrolled in a pregnancy study. The sample was peripheral blood, taken before pregnancy. The chain recombines TRBV2 with TRBJ1-2; D perhaps matches TRBD1 (5 bases). The CDR3 here is CASLRDSGGNYTF. CDR3 DNA sequence: TGTGCCAGCTTAAGAGACTCCGGGGGGAACTACACCTTC. The whole variable domain, remainder taken from reference TRBV2 and TRBJ1-2, is EPEVTQTPSHQVTQMGQEVILRCVPISNHLYFYWYRQILGQKVEFLVSFYNNEISEKSEIFDDQFSVERPDGSNFTLKIRSTKLEDSAMYFCASLRDSGGNYTFGSGTRLTVV.